Presented here are 30 T cell receptor beta chains from one specimen sequenced in a study of T cells after yellow fever vaccination (dated by TCRdb to the late 2010s). Library prep was done by 5' RACE. TCRdb records Illumina HiSeq 2500 as the sequencer. TCRdb's own reprocessing of the public reads used fastp at Q25 and MiXCR and kept productive beta chains. CDR3 protein duplicates are merged, each entry listing the most common genes and DNA. Here the sample has 620,000 or so distinct CDR3 sequences; about 12% occur a single time. The top ten clonotypes cover approximately 15% of the sample. The treatment or condition label, read with the paper, signifies: live attenuated yellow fever vaccine strain. Sequenced material: PBMCs, taken on the day of the yellow fever booster vaccination. These receptors were taken from a man aged 25 to 45 who received the YFV17D yellow fever vaccine.

A few counts support this clonotype. The J gene is TRBJ2-1, the V gene TRBV20-1; 13 nucleotides line up with TRBD2. This CDR3 spans 17 amino acids. Germline V lookup: CDR1 DFQATT, CDR2 SNEGSKA (reference sequence). With V trimmed by 5 bases and J by 0 bases, 7 bases remained unmatched. The CDR3 is CSAAGTSGKISYNEQFF. DNA of the CDR3: TGCAGTGCTGCCGGGACTAGCGGGAAGATCTCCTACAATGAGCAGTTCTTC.

This rearrangement joins TRBV11-2 to TRBJ2-3; the match to TRBD2 covers 9 bases. Looked up from germline, CDR1 is SGHAT and CDR2 is FQNNGV. The CDR3 spans 18 residues. J gave up 0 bases and V 3 bases, and 10 bases lay outside the gene matches. CDR3 DNA: TGTGCCAGCAGCTTTCCCTCCCTTAGCGGGGGAAGCACAGATACGCAGTATTTT. Encoded protein: CASSFPSLSGGSTDTQYF.

This clonotype was observed a few times. The genes are TRBV6-1 and TRBJ2-7; a possible D gene is TRBD1 (5 bases). Trimming stripped 6 bases from V and 7 bases from J, with 16 bases between. The germline CDR1 and CDR2 sequences are MNHNS and SASEGT. This CDR3 contains 13 residues. The CDR3 loop is CASRTGPFGEQYF. CDR3 in DNA: TGTGCCAGCAGAACAGGACCATTCGGAGAGCAGTACTTC.

The J gene is TRBJ2-5, the V gene TRBV6-2 or TRBV6-3; 7 bases align to TRBD1. The V gene end was trimmed by 5 bases and the J gene end by 3 bases; junction bases not matched to a gene: 6. Per germline, CDR1 MNHEY and CDR2 SVGEGT. There are 14 residues in the CDR3. The CDR3 region is CASSLSGTEETQYF. The DNA of the CDR3 is TGTGCCAGCAGTCTCAGTGGGACAGAAGAGACCCAGTACTTC.

The rearrangement links TRBV2 to TRBJ2-7; D may be TRBD2 (6 bases). V lost 11 bases, J lost 5 bases, and 19 bases lay in between. Germline CDR1 SNHLY, CDR2 FYNNEI. This CDR3 has 13 residues. In DNA, the CDR3 is TGTGCCGGAGGAGGGGAGACAGAGAACGAGCAGTACTTC. This gives the protein CAGGGETENEQYF.

This clonotype was seen a few times. The chain uses TRBV5-1 and TRBJ2-5; 8 positions agree with TRBD1. Germline CDR1 SGHRS, CDR2 YFSETQ. CDR3 length equals 16 residues. The V segment lost 5 bases and the J segment 0 bases; nucleotides outside the gene matches: 9. CDR3 sequence reads: CASSPGQGQYQETQYF. CDR3 nucleotides: TGCGCCAGCAGTCCCGGACAGGGACAGTACCAAGAGACCCAGTACTTC.

This clonotype turned up a few times. The chain has TRBV7-2 and TRBJ2-1; D might be TRBD2 (5 bases). Looked up from germline, CDR1 is SGHTA and CDR2 is FQGNSA. The length of the CDR3 is 13 residues. Trimming stripped 5 bases from V and 8 bases from J, with 13 bases between. In nucleotides, the CDR3 is TGTGCCAGCAGCCCGGGGTTGGGCGATGAGCAGTTCTTC. This sequence encodes CASSPGLGDEQFF.

The chain uses TRBV15 and TRBJ1-1; D not resolved. The CDR3 sequence is 15 residues long. The germline gives CDR1 LNHNV, CDR2 YYDKDF (reference sequence). V lost 0 bases, J lost 1 base, and 9 bases lay in between. The CDR3 loop reads CATSRDLLQNTEAFF. The CDR3 DNA reads as TGTGCCACCAGCAGAGATCTGTTACAGAACACTGAAGCTTTCTTT.

The CDR3 bases are TGCAGTGCTAGTTTTGTGACAGGGGGCAGCGGGGAGCTGTTTTTT. Its translation is CSASFVTGGSGELFF. The chain couples TRBV20-1 to TRBJ2-2, with 10 nucleotides matching TRBD1. This CDR3 has 15 residues. Per germline, CDR1 DFQATT and CDR2 SNEGSKA (reference sequence). Trimming at V came to 3 bases and at J to 7 bases, leaving 8 bases not matched to a gene.

There are a few counts of this clonotype. The chain links TRBV6-6 to TRBJ2-5, with a tentative D call TRBD2 (5 bases). CDR1 and CDR2 from the germline V gene are MNHNY and SVGAGI (reference sequence). The CDR3 spans 12 residues. V was clipped by 8 bases and J by 2 bases, with 9 bases between them. This CDR3 is CASRRNQETQYF. The CDR3 DNA follows: TGTGCCAGCCGGAGGAATCAAGAGACCCAGTACTTC.

The chain combines TRBV20-1 with TRBJ2-7; 11 positions match TRBD2. The CDR3 has 15 amino acids. J was trimmed by 1 base and V by 2 bases; bases with no gene match: 4. Germline CDR1 is DFQATT and CDR2 is SNEGSKA (reference sequence). For the CDR3, the DNA is TGCAGTGCTAGATCTGGGACTAGCGGATCCTACGAGCAGTACTTC. Translating it yields CSARSGTSGSYEQYF.

The rearrangement uses TRBV3-1 and TRBJ2-4; D gene unclear. Deletions cut 0 bases from V and 15 bases from J, with 9 bases between. This CDR3 is 11 amino acids long. Germline CDR1 is LGHDT and CDR2 is YNNKEL (reference sequence). Here the CDR3 reads CASSQEGPRYF. CDR3 bases: TGTGCCAGCAGCCAAGAAGGGCCCCGGTACTTC.

The sample holds one count of this clonotype. The J gene is TRBJ2-7, the V gene TRBV5-4, with 9 bases fitting TRBD1. The germline gives CDR1 SGHNT, CDR2 YYREEE (reference sequence). After removal of 4 bases from V and 7 bases from J, the junction contained 9 bases not matched to a gene. The CDR3 runs 14 residues. The CDR3 here is CASSPGTGTTEQYF. The CDR3 DNA is TGTGCCAGCAGCCCCGGGACAGGGACGACTGAGCAGTACTTC.

The genes are TRBV21-1 and TRBJ1-1. TRBV21-1 is designated a pseudogene. The CDR3 is made up of 15 amino acids. CDR3 bases: TGTGCCAGCAGCAAAAAACGGGAGGGGAACACTGAAGCTTTCTTT. Amino acid sequence: CASSKKREGNTEAFF.

The chain couples TRBV5-1 to TRBJ2-7; 9 bases fit TRBD1. In germline, CDR1 is SGHRS, CDR2 YFSETQ. The trim removed 5 bases at V and 7 bases at J, leaving 13 bases unmatched. The length of the CDR3 is 15 residues. CDR3 loop: CASSSSGTGLEEQYF. In DNA, the CDR3 is TGCGCCAGCAGTTCCTCCGGGACAGGGCTGGAAGAGCAGTACTTC.

This rearrangement joins TRBV13 to TRBJ2-7; 8 bases are shared with TRBD1. This CDR3 comprises 15 residues. Germline trimming cut 4 bases from V and 8 bases from J; bases unmatched to any gene: 13. The V gene's germline CDR1 is PRHDT and CDR2 FYEKMQ (reference sequence). The CDR3 nucleotides read TGTGCCAGCAGCTCCCTCGGGACAGGTCTAATCCAGCAGTACTTC. Translated, it gives CASSSLGTGLIQQYF.

This clonotype has ten or more counts. The CDR3 DNA reads as TGCAGCGTTGACCGGGGCAGCCGGGCCGCTTCCTATGGCTACACCTTC. Translation gives CSVDRGSRAASYGYTF. V is TRBV29-1 and J is TRBJ1-2; maybe TRBD1 (5 bases). The V and J ends lost 3 bases and 4 bases respectively, with 21 bases between them. CDR3 length equals 16 residues. Germline V gives CDR1 SQVTM, CDR2 ANQGSEA.

This clonotype was seen more than once but under ten times. This chain uses TRBV23-1 with TRBJ2-7, with 8 bases fitting TRBD1. TRBV23-1 is an open reading frame whose function is uncertain. The ends lost 3 bases at V and 5 bases at J; junction bases unmatched: 12. The CDR3 sequence is 16 residues long. CDR3 region: CASSQFDRGPTHEQYF. CDR3 sequence (DNA): TGCGCCAGCAGTCAGTTCGACAGGGGTCCTACCCACGAGCAGTACTTC.

This chain joins TRBV6-5 and TRBJ2-2, with D uncertain. V was trimmed by 2 bases and J by 6 bases, leaving 7 bases between them. The CDR3 has 13 residues. Germline V gives CDR1 MNHEY, CDR2 SVGAGI. The CDR3 spells CASSYLGPGELFF. CDR3 bases: TGTGCCAGCAGTTACCTAGGGCCCGGGGAGCTGTTTTTT.

This clonotype has a handful of counts. The rearrangement joins TRBV5-4 to TRBJ2-2, with D unclear. Germline V gene sequence: CDR1 SGHNT, CDR2 YYREEE (reference sequence). This CDR3 comprises 16 residues. V lost 0 bases and J lost 2, with 11 bases in between. CDR3 loop: CASSLARQANTGELFF. CDR3 DNA: TGTGCCAGCAGCTTGGCCCGACAAGCAAACACCGGGGAGCTGTTTTTT.

This clonotype has at least ten counts. The chain uses TRBV20-1 and TRBJ2-3; D uncertain. CDR1 and CDR2 (germline): DFQATT, SNEGSKA (reference sequence). V was clipped by 3 bases and J by 2 bases, with 6 bases between them. The CDR3 is 12 residues long. The chain's CDR3 is CSASRDTDTQYF. The CDR3 DNA sequence: TGCAGTGCTAGTAGAGACACAGATACGCAGTATTTT.

At least ten counts were recorded for this clonotype. The chain recombines TRBV29-1 with TRBJ2-7, with 8 bases aligning to TRBD2. This CDR3 region has 15 residues. Germline-derived CDR1 and CDR2 are SQVTM and ANQGSEA. Trimming removed 4 bases from V and 4 bases from J; junction bases left unmatched: 12. CDR3: CSVGGTGLAVYEQYF. CDR3 sequence (DNA): TGCAGCGTTGGAGGAACTGGACTAGCAGTTTACGAGCAGTACTTC.

The CDR3 reads CASSLAREAGGNTIYF. The DNA of the CDR3 is TGTGCCAGCAGCTTGGCGAGAGAAGCAGGGGGAAACACCATATATTTT. The rearrangement joins TRBV5-4 to TRBJ1-3; D possibly corresponds to TRBD1 (5 bases). Germline assignment: CDR1 SGHNT and CDR2 YYREEE (reference sequence). The length of the CDR3 is 16 residues. The ends were cut back, 0 bases at V and 4 bases at J, with 14 bases in the middle.

The chain is built from TRBV12-1 and TRBJ1-1. TRBV12-1 represents a pseudogene. This CDR3 region has 14 residues. The CDR3 DNA follows: TGTGCCAGCAGCACGCTTATTAGGTGCACTGAAGCTTTCTTT. It specifies CASSTLIRCTEAFF.

The chain employs TRBV7-2 and TRBJ1-2; D is undetermined. The CDR3 is 15 amino acids. V was pared by 3 bases and J by 2 bases, with 13 bases between. CDR1 and CDR2 from the germline V gene are SGHTA and FQGNSA. Here the CDR3 DNA reads TGTGCCAGCAGCTTCATGGGCGTAGCAAACTATGGCTACACCTTC. Translated, it gives CASSFMGVANYGYTF.

The rearrangement links TRBV18 to TRBJ2-3, with D possibly being TRBD2 (6 bases). The CDR3 sequence is 15 residues long. Trimming cost V 5 bases and J 6 bases, with 18 bases left between them. Per the germline V gene, CDR1 is KGHSH and CDR2 is LQKENI. CDR3 region: CASSTPRSGPDTQYF. DNA for the CDR3: TGTGCCAGCTCAACCCCGAGGAGCGGGCCGGATACGCAGTATTTT.

This clonotype was detected a few times. The J gene is TRBJ1-1, the V gene TRBV24-1; D uncertain. The germline V gene encodes CDR1 KGHDR and CDR2 SFDVKD. The CDR3 loop spans 13 amino acids. V lost 9 bases to trimming and J lost 7 bases, with 17 bases between them. CDR3 region: CATRRSGTGEAFF. CDR3 coding DNA: TGTGCCACCCGGCGTTCCGGCACGGGTGAAGCTTTCTTT.

In its sample, this clonotype was seen many times. The chain joins TRBV5-1 to TRBJ2-1; 7 bases map to TRBD1. The CDR3 extends over 15 amino acids. Germline trimming cut 0 bases from V and 2 bases from J; bases unmatched to any gene: 2. CDR1 and CDR2 from the germline V gene are SGHRS and YFSETQ. The CDR3 DNA reads as TGCGCCAGCAGCTTGGTAGGACAGGCCTACAATGAGCAGTTCTTC. Its protein product is CASSLVGQAYNEQFF.

J is TRBJ2-1 and V is TRBV12-3 or TRBV12-4; 11 nucleotides agree with TRBD2. Germline trimming cut 8 bases from V and 9 bases from J; bases unmatched to any gene: 6. The CDR3 contains 13 residues. Written as DNA, the CDR3 is TGTGCCAGCTTTACTAGCGGGAGATTTGAGCAGTTCTTC. This translates into CASFTSGRFEQFF.

This clonotype came up a few times. J is TRBJ2-1 and V is TRBV24-1; D may be TRBD2 (6 bases). The length of the CDR3 is 14 residues. Trimming removed 9 bases from V and 1 base from J, with 12 bases in between. From germline, CDR1 is KGHDR and CDR2 SFDVKD. The CDR3 DNA is TGTGCCACCTCCTTGGGAGGTTCCTACAATGAGCAGTTCTTC. Its translation is CATSLGGSYNEQFF.